Described below is a single T cell receptor beta chain sequence and its context. The specificity of this receptor is unknown. One base away there is no much larger clone; base qualities are not given. The time point tag for this specimen amounts to: baseline before first vaccination. Vaccinee samples were obtained from the UK trials COV001 and COV002, which included a single-blind randomized controlled phase 2/3 trial of AZD1222 (ChAdOx1 nCoV-19) in healthy adults. Trial participant PBMC samples were collected at day 0 and day 28 after the second dose for TCRbeta chain sequencing. The data were obtained in a study of T cell responses to AZD1222 COVID-19 vaccine (TCRdb year 2021). The study in broad terms: AZD1222 recipients given second doses at about 4 weeks or at about 12 weeks were pooled, since spike-specific TCR depth and breadth were not found to differ between the two schedules. TCR sequencing covered roughly 230 trial participants: about 210 given two doses of AZD1222 and about 26 given two doses of MenACWY control vaccine. Trial participants were enrolled by age into subgroups of 18-55, 56-69 and 70-plus years, and around 140, 26 and 57 TCR-sequenced participants, respectively, were included in these subgroups.

On the study overall, not on this receptor specifically: Most participants were white British and females outnumbered males, and the authors suggested that clonal diversity may have been underestimated. Reportedly, close to half of the unique spike-specific TCRs recognized epitopes lying outside the regions that are mutated in the B.1.351 and B.1.1.7 variants. Conclusions about previously exposed vaccinees are limited, since just five or six AZD1222 recipients were seropositive for SARS-CoV-2 at baseline. The 56-69-year group was small, and its depth increase did not reach significance, likely because of low power. A significant rise in spike-specific TCR breadth and depth was observed after two AZD1222 doses relative to day 0 and relative to MenACWY recipients. The whole spike protein was spanned by vaccine-associated CD4 TCRs, and dominant responses were seen in regions 160-218 and 743-854. Because no day 14 peak-response samples were available, repertoires were characterized only after the peak T cell response.

The CDR3 regions of human TCRbeta chains were analyzed by immunosequencing. The authors' pipeline ran thus. TCRs in the repertoires were compared against a reference library of SARS-CoV-2-specific TCRs that had been generated with the MIRA antigen-specificity platform. Breadth was defined as the fraction of unique TCRs that were SARS-CoV-2-associated, and depth was defined as the fraction of total T cells that were SARS-CoV-2-associated. Each spike-specific TCR was assigned to its reactive spike region and to a CD4 or CD8 class using the MIRA data. Log10-transformed breadth and depth values were compared by one-way ANOVA with Sidak's multiple comparisons tests. In TCRdb, the immuneACCESS table is reduced to in-frame sequences with V and J assigned. These tables do not hold every clone; where another copy was compared, an unresolved V gene accounts for under half, and the others remain unexplained. V and J calls and clone size are given by that table; D and trimming were obtained from the DNA. This sample holds about 55,000 clones; more than 80% were observed only once. Less than 2% of the sample rests with the top ten.

The TCR was taken from an adult in good health. The source was peripheral blood, collected on day 0 of AZD1222 vaccination.

CDR3 reads: CASSRWIAVSSQETQYF. The nucleotide sequence is TGTGCCAGCAGCCGGTGGATAGCGGTGTCGTCACAAGAGACCCAGTACTTC. The rearranged segments are TRBV7-9 and TRBJ2-5; matching of 6 bases hints at TRBD2 as the D gene. V and J are truncated by 5 bases and 2 bases respectively, leaving an intervening sequence of 21 bases. From the cysteine through the phenylalanine, the CDR3 covers 17 amino acids. Kept here is only the CDR3 DNA, which spans 51 bases and is read in frame from base 1. Per the germline V gene (reference sequence), SEHNR is the CDR1 and FQNEAQ is the CDR2.